The 23 T cell receptor beta chains below all came from one sample that was sequenced in a study of T cell responses to AZD1222 COVID-19 vaccine. Only in-frame clones appear in the TCRdb table, and some are missing; sequencing was by immunoSEQ multiplex PCR. The data show approximately 150,000 clones, with about 91% seen just once and about 3.7% held by the top ten. The input for sequencing was peripheral blood, taken on day 0 of MenACWY control vaccination. These TCRs come from an adult in good health.

This chain uses TRBV9 with TRBJ2-6; D is unresolved. From germline, CDR1 is SGDLS and CDR2 YYNGEE. This CDR3 has 14 residues. Trimming removed 2 bases from V and 2 bases from J, with 5 bases in between. CDR3 sequence reads: CASSVPAGANVLTF. CDR3 sequence (DNA): TGTGCCAGCAGCGTTCCAGCTGGGGCCAACGTCCTGACTTTC.

This chain links TRBV4-2 with TRBJ2-7; D is possibly TRBD2 (5 bases). Trimming left V 2 bases short and J 1 base short, with 12 bases between. Germline V lookup: CDR1 LGHNA, CDR2 YNFKEQ. This CDR3 has 15 residues. The CDR3 is CASSQTERYSYEQYF. The CDR3 DNA follows: TGTGCCAGCAGCCAAACTGAGCGGTATTCCTACGAGCAGTACTTC.

The gene calls are TRBV10-3 and TRBJ1-2; possibly TRBD1 for D (6 bases). Germline V lookup: CDR1 ENHRY, CDR2 SYGVKD. V was cut by 2 bases and J by 3 bases, with 13 bases left in between. This CDR3 spans 15 amino acids. The CDR3 region has the DNA TGTGCCATCAGTGAGGGGTGGGGGCTCGACTATGGCTACACCTTC. This translates into CAISEGWGLDYGYTF.

This clone showed up just a few times. This CDR3 is CASSYGDRGAGEQYF. The CDR3 coding sequence is TGTGCCAGCAGCTATGGGGACAGGGGTGCGGGCGAGCAGTACTTC. The chain is built from TRBV7-9 and TRBJ2-7; 10 bases are a match to TRBD1. After removal of 4 bases from V and 6 bases from J, the junction contained 9 bases not matched to a gene. The CDR3 consists of 15 residues. Germline V gene sequence: CDR1 SEHNR, CDR2 FQNEAQ (reference sequence). The variable domain in full, completed from reference TRBV7-9 and TRBJ2-7, reads DTGVSQNPRHKITKRGQNVTFRCDPISEHNRLYWYRQTLGQGPEFLTYFQNEAQLEKSRLLSDRFSAERPKGSFSTLEIQRTEQGDSAMYLCASSYGDRGAGEQYFGPGTRLTVT.

The chain couples TRBV28 to TRBJ2-3; D possibly corresponds to TRBD2 (5 bases). The length of the CDR3 is 17 residues. Trimming removed 6 bases at V and 3 bases at J, with 22 bases between. Germline CDR1 reads MDHEN; CDR2 reads SYDVKM. The CDR3, as DNA: TGTGCCAGCAGGCCTGGTTGGAGAGGGCCGGGGACAGATACGCAGTATTTT. It translates to CASRPGWRGPGTDTQYF.

V is TRBV11-2 and J is TRBJ2-7; D is ambiguous. The CDR3 extends over 15 amino acids. V was pared by 1 base and J by 6 bases, with 16 bases between. CDR1 is SGHAT and CDR2 is FQNNGV in the germline V gene. The CDR3, as DNA: TGTGCCAGCAGCTTAGGTTTGGTCTTCGGGTCCGAGCAGTACTTC. Translation gives CASSLGLVFGSEQYF.

The chain uses TRBV7-2 and TRBJ1-2; 9 bases are shared with TRBD1. J gave up 6 bases and V 5 bases, and 4 bases lay outside the gene matches. Germline CDR1 reads SGHTA; CDR2 reads FQGNSA. The CDR3 totals 13 residues. This chain's CDR3 is CASSQTGGNGYTF. The CDR3 coding sequence is TGTGCCAGCAGCCAGACAGGGGGAAATGGCTACACCTTC. The full variable domain, completed using reference TRBV7-2 and TRBJ1-2, is GAGVSQSPSNKVTEKGKDVELRCDPISGHTALYWYRQSLGQGLEFLIYFQGNSAPDKSGLPSDRFSAERTGGSVSTLTIQRTQQEDSAVYLCASSQTGGNGYTFGSGTRLTVV.

The chain has TRBV5-1 and TRBJ1-6; D gene ambiguous. The ends were cut back, 0 bases at V and 7 bases at J, with 11 bases in the middle. This CDR3 is 15 amino acids long. Germline V CDR1 and CDR2: SGHRS, YFSETQ. CDR3 amino acids: CASSLGVNRNSPLHF. CDR3 in DNA: TGCGCCAGCAGCTTGGGGGTCAATAGGAATTCACCCCTCCACTTT.

The chain couples TRBV6-5 to TRBJ1-6; tentative D call: TRBD1 (5 bases). V lost 0 bases to trimming and J lost 13 bases, with 16 bases between them. There are 15 residues in the CDR3. Germline-derived CDR1 and CDR2 are MNHEY and SVGAGI. This chain's CDR3 is CASSYSTGAWWPLHF. The CDR3 bases are TGTGCCAGCAGTTACTCAACAGGCGCCTGGTGGCCCCTCCACTTT.

This chain uses TRBV2 with TRBJ2-3, with D perhaps assigned TRBD1 or TRBD2 (6 bases each). The germline V gene encodes CDR1 SNHLY and CDR2 FYNNEI. The CDR3 runs to 12 residues. The V end lost 8 bases, the J end lost 3 bases, and 9 bases lay between the germline ends. The CDR3, as DNA: TGTGCCAGCCGGGGGCGGACAGATACGCAGTATTTT. It translates to CASRGRTDTQYF.

V is TRBV5-8 and J is TRBJ1-1; the match to TRBD1 covers 7 bases. The CDR3 contains 18 residues. Germline V gene data show CDR1 as SGHTS and CDR2 as YDEGEE. Losses at the gene ends were 4 bases for V and 0 bases for J; bases not matched to a gene: 15. CDR3 in DNA: TGTGCCAGCAGCCTGGGCACAGGGGCCGGGGCCATGAACACTGAAGCTTTCTTT. Its translation: CASSLGTGAGAMNTEAFF.

The V and J genes are TRBV7-9 and TRBJ1-1, with 11 bases that match TRBD1. With V trimmed by 1 base and J by 10 bases, 2 bases remained unmatched. This CDR3 is 13 amino acids long. In germline, CDR1 is SEHNR, CDR2 FQNEAQ (reference sequence). CDR3 protein: CASSLGTGGAAFF. DNA for the CDR3: TGTGCCAGCAGCTTAGGGACAGGGGGCGCAGCTTTCTTT.

V and J are TRBV18 and TRBJ1-5; 7 bases match TRBD1. V lost 0 bases, J lost 3 bases, and 2 bases stayed unmatched. The CDR3 is 15 amino acids. Germline V CDR1 and CDR2: KGHSH, LQKENI. The chain's CDR3 is CASSPPGQPNQPQHF. CDR3 DNA sequence: TGTGCCAGCTCACCACCGGGACAGCCCAATCAGCCCCAGCATTTT.

This clone was picked up many times. V is TRBV5-4 and J is TRBJ1-3; 7 positions agree with TRBD1. CDR3 size: 15 residues. V dropped 4 bases and J dropped 0; count of bases not matched to a gene: 4. Germline V gene lookup returns CDR1 SGHNT and CDR2 YYREEE (reference sequence). In nucleotides, the CDR3 is TGTGCCAGCAGCCGGGACAGCATCTCTGGAAACACCATATATTTT. Protein sequence: CASSRDSISGNTIYF.

The chain recombines TRBV28 with TRBJ2-5; tentatively, D is TRBD1 (6 bases). The CDR3 covers 14 residues. CDR1 and CDR2 from the germline V gene are MDHEN and SYDVKM. The germline V and J ends were trimmed by 8 bases and 5 bases, with 18 bases remaining between them. CDR3 loop: CASLGAGAGETQYF. In nucleotides, the CDR3 is TGTGCCAGCCTTGGAGCAGGGGCAGGGGAGACCCAGTACTTC.

This rearrangement joins TRBV4-1 to TRBJ2-3; D is unresolved. This CDR3 has 14 amino acids. Germline-derived CDR1 and CDR2 are MGHRA and YSYEKL. With 6 bases removed from V and 0 bases from J, the gap between germline ends came to 10 bases. The CDR3: CASSSRVSTDTQYF. The CDR3 region has the DNA TGCGCCAGCAGTAGTAGAGTAAGCACAGATACGCAGTATTTT.

This chain uses TRBV2 with TRBJ2-2; D not certain. V was trimmed by 5 bases and J by 3 bases, leaving 10 bases between them. The CDR3 sequence is 14 residues long. Looked up from germline, CDR1 is SNHLY and CDR2 is FYNNEI. This CDR3 is CASSSPAYTGELFF. The CDR3, as DNA: TGTGCCAGCAGTTCACCGGCCTACACCGGGGAGCTGTTTTTT.

This chain connects TRBV18 to TRBJ2-7; 8 nucleotides line up with TRBD2. This CDR3 spans 17 amino acids. Trimming took 0 bases from V and 3 from J; bases not matched to a gene: 10. CDR1 KGHSH and CDR2 LQKENI come from the germline V gene. CDR3 in DNA: TGTGCCAGCTCACCACCCGGTCCGGGACTAGTACTCTACGAGCAGTACTTC. This sequence encodes CASSPPGPGLVLYEQYF.

The chain recombines TRBV5-1 with TRBJ1-1, with TRBD1 identical over 7 bases. CDR3 length: 14 amino acids. The germline CDR1 and CDR2 sequences are SGHRS and YFSETQ. V shed 2 bases and J 0 bases; nucleotides not matched to a gene: 1. CDR3 bases: TGCGCCAGCAGCTTACAGGGGATGAACACTGAAGCTTTCTTT. Translating it yields CASSLQGMNTEAFF.

This clone was counted only a few times. This rearrangement joins TRBV9 to TRBJ1-1, with D unresolved. The CDR3 contains 15 residues. The ends were cut back, 4 bases at V and 4 bases at J, with 17 bases in the middle. Per germline, CDR1 SGDLS and CDR2 YYNGEE. The CDR3 loop reads CASSLDPRSGTEAFF. Written as DNA, the CDR3 is TGTGCCAGCAGCTTAGACCCAAGGTCGGGCACTGAAGCTTTCTTT.

The chain carries TRBV11-2 and TRBJ2-1; D may be TRBD2 (6 bases). CDR3 length equals 15 residues. The V gene's germline CDR1 is SGHAT and CDR2 FQNNGV. Trimming shortened V by 0 bases and J by 6 bases, and 12 bases separated the two germline ends. The CDR3 DNA reads as TGTGCCAGCAGCTTAGACCCGACTAGTCGCAATGAGCAGTTCTTC. It codes for CASSLDPTSRNEQFF. Combining the CDR3 with reference TRBV11-2 and TRBJ2-1 gives the whole variable domain EAGVAQSPRYKIIEKRQSVAFWCNPISGHATLYWYQQILGQGPKLLIQFQNNGVVDDSQLPKDRFSAERLKGVDSTLKIQPAKLEDSAVYLCASSLDPTSRNEQFFGPGTRLTVL.

Only one count was recorded for this clone. J is TRBJ1-5 and V is TRBV6-4; the D is unclear. V gave up 5 bases and J gave up 7 bases, with 12 bases separating them. The V gene's germline CDR1 is MRHNA and CDR2 SNTAGT. This CDR3 has 13 amino acids. In DNA, the CDR3 is TGTGCCAGCAGTAGTGTTCTAGGGCAGCCCCAGCATTTT. This gives the protein CASSSVLGQPQHF.

This clone has a single count. The genes are TRBV19 and TRBJ2-1; 7 bases match TRBD2. J lost 4 bases, V lost 6 bases, and 9 bases had no gene match. Germline CDR1 reads LNHDA; CDR2 reads SQIVND (reference sequence). CDR3 length: 15 residues. For the CDR3, the DNA is TGTGCCAGTAGCCGTAAGCGGGATGTTTACAATGAGCAGTTCTTC. Translated: CASSRKRDVYNEQFF.